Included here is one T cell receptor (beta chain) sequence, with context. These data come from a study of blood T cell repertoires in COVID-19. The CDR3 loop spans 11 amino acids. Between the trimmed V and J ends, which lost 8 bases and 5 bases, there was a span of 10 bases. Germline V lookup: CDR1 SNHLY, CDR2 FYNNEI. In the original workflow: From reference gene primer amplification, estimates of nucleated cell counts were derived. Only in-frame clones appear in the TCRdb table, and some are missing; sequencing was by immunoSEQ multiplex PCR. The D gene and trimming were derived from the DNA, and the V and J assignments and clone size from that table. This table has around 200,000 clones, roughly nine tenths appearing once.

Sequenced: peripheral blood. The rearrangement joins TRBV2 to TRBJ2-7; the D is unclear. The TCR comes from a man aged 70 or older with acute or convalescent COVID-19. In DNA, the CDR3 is TGTGCCAGCGCGGCATCCGACGAGCAGTACTTC. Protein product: CASAASDEQYF.